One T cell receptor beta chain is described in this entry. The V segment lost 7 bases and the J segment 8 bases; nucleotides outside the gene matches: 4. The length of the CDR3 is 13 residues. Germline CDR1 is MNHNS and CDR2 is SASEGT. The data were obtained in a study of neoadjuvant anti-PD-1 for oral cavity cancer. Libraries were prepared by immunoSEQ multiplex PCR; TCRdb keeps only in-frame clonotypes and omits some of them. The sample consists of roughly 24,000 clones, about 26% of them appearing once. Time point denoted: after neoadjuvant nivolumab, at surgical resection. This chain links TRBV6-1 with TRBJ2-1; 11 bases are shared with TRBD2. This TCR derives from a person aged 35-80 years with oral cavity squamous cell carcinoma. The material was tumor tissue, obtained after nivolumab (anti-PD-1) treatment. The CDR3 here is CASILAGADEQFF. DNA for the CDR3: TGTGCCAGCATACTAGCGGGAGCAGATGAGCAGTTCTTC.